A single sample is the source of the 19 T cell receptor beta chains below, sequenced in a study of cytomegalovirus exposure and HLA in healthy donors. PCR amplification relied on 60 Vbeta primers (plus 13 Jbeta primers). Measured with immunoSEQ multiplex PCR; TCRdb has only the in-frame clones, and not every one. The sample shows over 200,000 clones, almost 80% of them seen only once. Sequencing was done on a sample of PBMCs. The source is a male donor in good health and CMV-seronegative.

Turning to this clone: Mismatch with germline at one junction end may stem from a read error. The DNA for the CDR3 is TGTGCCGGCAGCTTACAGGGGGAAAAACTGTTTTTT. It specifies CAGSLQGEKLFF. The chain has TRBV7-9 and TRBJ1-4, with TRBD1 matching over 7 bases. This CDR3 has 12 amino acids. The germline V gene has CDR1 SEHNR and CDR2 FQNEAQ (reference sequence).

The chain couples TRBV25-1 to TRBJ1-2; TRBD1 is a possible D gene (5 bases). Germline V gene lookup returns CDR1 MGHDK and CDR2 SYGVNS. The ends were cut back, 4 bases at V and 2 bases at J, with 14 bases in the middle. The CDR3 length is 15 residues. CDR3: CASSGGTTTNYGYTF. CDR3 bases: TGTGCCAGCAGTGGCGGGACTACCACCAACTATGGCTACACCTTC.

The chain recombines TRBV7-7 with TRBJ2-2, with D tentatively TRBD1 (5 bases). Trimming stripped 6 bases from V and 6 bases from J, with 23 bases between. This CDR3 is 17 amino acids long. The V gene's germline CDR1 is SSHAT and CDR2 FNYEAQ (reference sequence). The CDR3 DNA reads TGTGCCAGCAGTTCATTCAGGGTCCGAAAAGGTGCCGGGGAGCTGTTTTTT. Translating gives CASSSFRVRKGAGELFF.

This clone has only a few counts. The J gene is TRBJ1-2, the V gene TRBV20-1; D call uncertain. Germline V lookup: CDR1 DFQATT, CDR2 SNEGSKA (reference sequence). The CDR3 loop spans 10 amino acids. Trimming left V 3 bases short and J 7 bases short, with 6 bases between. Here the CDR3 DNA reads TGCAGTGCTAGGGAGACTGGCTACACCTTC. As protein: CSARETGYTF.

The chain recombines TRBV28 with TRBJ2-7, with 7 bases matching TRBD1. From germline, CDR1 is MDHEN and CDR2 SYDVKM. Unmatched junction bases numbered 11, after V lost 3 bases and J lost 0 bases. The CDR3 spans 17 residues. The CDR3 nucleotides read TGTGCCAGCAGTTTGCCCTCCCCGGGACAGAGCTCCTACGAGCAGTACTTC. It specifies CASSLPSPGQSSYEQYF.

In this sample, this clone turned up once. This sequence joins TRBV4-2 and TRBJ2-2, with a tentative D call TRBD2 (5 bases). The CDR3 has 16 residues. Trimming pared 3 bases from V and 1 base from J, leaving 12 bases between. Germline V gene sequence: CDR1 LGHNA, CDR2 YNFKEQ. CDR3 nucleotide sequence: TGTGCCAGCAGCCAGATTAGCGCAGGGAACACCGGGGAGCTGTTTTTT. Translation gives CASSQISAGNTGELFF.

V is TRBV7-9 and J is TRBJ2-3; 12 bases align to TRBD2. This CDR3 is 16 amino acids long. V was clipped by 5 bases and J by 8 bases; unmatched bases: 11. Germline lookup yields CDR1 SEHNR and CDR2 FQNEAQ (reference sequence). The CDR3 region has the DNA TGTGCCAGCAGCCCGACTAGCGGGGGACCGCTGGGTACGCAGTATTTT. Translating gives CASSPTSGGPLGTQYF.

The chain carries TRBV7-9 and TRBJ1-1; the D is unclear. V lost 5 bases, J lost 4 bases, and 8 bases lay in between. The CDR3 totals 12 residues. The germline CDR1 and CDR2 sequences are SEHNR and FQNEAQ (reference sequence). As DNA, the CDR3 is TGTGCCAGCAGCCCTGGCGGCACTGAAGCTTTCTTT. This codes for CASSPGGTEAFF.

This clone was counted a few times. The chain carries TRBV11-1 and TRBJ1-1, with unresolved D. This CDR3 has 15 amino acids. Germline CDR1 SGHAT, CDR2 FQDESV (reference sequence). With 0 bases removed from V and 5 bases from J, the gap between germline ends came to 13 bases. The CDR3 DNA follows: TGTGCCAGCAGCTTAGCGGCAACCAAAGAAACTGAAGCTTTCTTT. It translates to CASSLAATKETEAFF.

Here the CDR3 reads CSVALAGLGYEQYF. The CDR3 DNA reads as TGCAGCGTTGCACTAGCGGGACTAGGTTACGAGCAGTACTTC. V usage is TRBV29-1 and J usage is TRBJ2-7, with 10 bases fitting TRBD2. The CDR3 sequence is 14 residues long. CDR1 and CDR2 (germline): SQVTM, ANQGSEA. J gave up 4 bases and V 4 bases, and 7 bases lay outside the gene matches.

This clone was observed once. This chain links TRBV7-2 with TRBJ2-5, with a tentative D call TRBD1 (5 bases). The J call could be wrong; TRBJ2-7 is a better fit for the DNA end. This CDR3 contains 15 residues. Looked up from germline, CDR1 is SGHTA and CDR2 is FQGNSA. The CDR3 loop reads CASTPVDSLTYEQYF. The CDR3 DNA reads TGTGCCAGCACCCCCGTTGACAGCCTCACCTACGAGCAGTACTTC.

CDR3 bases: TGTGCCAACAGCCCATGTGGATGGCGGGAGCGCGACGAGCAGTACTTC. This sequence encodes CANSPCGWRERDEQYF. The rearrangement uses TRBV21-1 and TRBJ2-7; the table calls TRBD2, which could not be checked here. TRBV21-1 is flagged as a pseudogene. This CDR3 has 16 amino acids.

V usage is TRBV5-1 and J usage is TRBJ2-7; 10 positions match TRBD2. The CDR3 is 16 amino acids. The ends lost 0 bases at V and 0 bases at J; junction bases unmatched: 3. CDR1 SGHRS and CDR2 YFSETQ come from the germline V gene. CDR3 in amino acids: CASSLVGLADSYEQYF. DNA for the CDR3: TGCGCCAGCAGCTTGGTCGGACTAGCGGACTCCTACGAGCAGTACTTC.

This clone was picked up a small number of times. The chain joins TRBV20-1 to TRBJ2-7; D not certain. This CDR3 spans 11 amino acids. CDR1 is DFQATT, CDR2 SNEGSKA, per germline (reference sequence). Trimming cost V 5 bases and J 0 bases, with 5 bases left between them. As DNA, the CDR3 is TGCAGTGCTTTCGTCTCCTACGAGCAGTACTTC. It translates to CSAFVSYEQYF.

The count of this clone is one. This chain joins TRBV5-6 and TRBJ2-2; D possibly corresponds to TRBD1 (5 bases). Trimming stripped 4 bases from V and 1 base from J, with 11 bases between. The CDR3 runs to 15 residues. Germline V lookup: CDR1 SGHDT, CDR2 YYEEEE. CDR3 sequence (DNA): TGTGCCAGCAGCCCAGTACAGGTGAACACCGGGGAGCTGTTTTTT. This encodes CASSPVQVNTGELFF.

The chain carries TRBV30 and TRBJ1-2; D possibly corresponds to TRBD1 (5 bases). This CDR3 contains 16 residues. CDR1 GTSNPN and CDR2 SVGIG come from the germline V gene (reference sequence). The germline V and J ends were trimmed by 5 bases and 2 bases, with 21 bases remaining between them. The CDR3 DNA reads as TGTGCCTGGGAAGGTGTTGTAGACAGCGGGAACTATGGCTACACCTTC. Residues: CAWEGVVDSGNYGYTF.

This chain connects TRBV15 to TRBJ2-5; D may be TRBD2 (7 bases). Germline V gene sequence: CDR1 LNHNV, CDR2 YYDKDF (reference sequence). Trimming pared 0 bases from V and 5 bases from J, leaving 13 bases between. This CDR3 is 15 amino acids long. In DNA, the CDR3 is TGTGCCACCAGCAGAGACCGGGGGGCGGTGGAGACCCAGTACTTC. As protein: CATSRDRGAVETQYF.

The genes are TRBV5-4 and TRBJ1-3; TRBD1 aligns across 12 bases. Germline loops: CDR1 SGHNT, CDR2 YYREEE (reference sequence). This CDR3 region has 20 residues. J lost 0 bases, V lost 4 bases, and 14 bases had no gene match. DNA for the CDR3: TGTGCCAGCAGCCGCTCCCGGGACAGGGGGCGAAAAGACTCTGGAAACACCATATATTTT. Translation gives CASSRSRDRGRKDSGNTIYF. The variable domain in full, completed from reference TRBV5-4 and TRBJ1-3, reads ETGVTQSPTHLIKTRGQQVTLRCSSQSGHNTVSWYQQALGQGPQFIFQYYREEENGRGNFPPRFSGLQFPNYSSELNVNALELDDSALYLCASSRSRDRGRKDSGNTIYFGEGSWLTVV.

This chain uses TRBV27 with TRBJ2-1; possibly TRBD1 for D (6 bases). Trimming stripped 4 bases from V and 7 bases from J, with 23 bases between. The CDR3 spans 17 residues. The V gene's germline CDR1 is MNHEY and CDR2 SMNVEV (reference sequence). CDR3 in amino acids: CASSSPPPGEWRNEQFF. As DNA, the CDR3 is TGTGCCAGCAGTTCGCCACCCCCAGGGGAATGGCGGAATGAGCAGTTCTTC.